These 23 T cell receptor beta chains were all obtained from the same sample, sequenced in a study of OX40 agonist ivuxolimab in advanced cancers. TCRdb's copy holds only in-frame clones and misses some; the assay was immunoSEQ multiplex PCR. Among about 60,000 clones listed, roughly 87% were seen once. Material: CD4+ or CD8+ T cells sorted from blood, obtained in a trial of the OX40 agonist ivuxolimab. These receptors came from an adult with an advanced solid tumor such as melanoma, head and neck, liver or kidney cancer.

The J gene is TRBJ2-4, the V gene TRBV7-2, with TRBD2 as a possible D gene (6 bases). The V gene lost 7 bases and the J gene lost 0 bases, with 10 bases spanning the gap. The CDR3 is made up of 14 amino acids. CDR1 is SGHTA, CDR2 FQGNSA, per germline. The CDR3 is CASTREVAKNIQYF. For the CDR3, the DNA is TGTGCCAGCACAAGGGAGGTAGCCAAAAACATTCAGTACTTC.

V gene TRBV11-2 combines with J gene TRBJ2-1; D is possibly TRBD2 (5 bases). The CDR3 covers 15 residues. CDR1 is SGHAT and CDR2 is FQNNGV in the germline V gene. Trimming left V 0 bases short and J 6 bases short, with 12 bases between. The CDR3 reads CASSLDWGRGNEQFF. The DNA for the CDR3 is TGTGCCAGCAGCTTAGACTGGGGTCGGGGCAATGAGCAGTTCTTC.

The CDR3 loop reads CASSLDSQLPEQYF. The DNA for the CDR3 is TGTGCCAGCAGCTTAGATAGTCAGCTCCCAGAGCAGTACTTC. The rearrangement joins TRBV7-9 to TRBJ2-7; D gene unclear. V lost 1 base, J lost 7 bases, and 14 bases lay in between. This CDR3 has 14 amino acids. From germline, CDR1 is SEHNR and CDR2 FQNEAQ (reference sequence).

The genes are TRBV29-1 and TRBJ2-1, with D unresolved. In germline, CDR1 is SQVTM, CDR2 ANQGSEA. The CDR3 has 10 amino acids. Trimming took 4 bases from V and 7 from J, leaving 5 bases between them. The CDR3 sequence: CSVGVNEQFF. CDR3 coding DNA: TGCAGCGTTGGGGTTAATGAGCAGTTCTTC.

The chain is built from TRBV29-1 and TRBJ2-7, with TRBD1 matching over 12 bases. Germline V gene sequence: CDR1 SQVTM, CDR2 ANQGSEA. This CDR3 is 16 amino acids long. Germline trimming cut 5 bases from V and 2 bases from J; bases unmatched to any gene: 10. The CDR3 nucleotides read TGCAGCGTTCGAATGCCGGGACAGGGGGCTGCCTACGAGCAGTACTTC. Its protein is CSVRMPGQGAAYEQYF.

This clone has just one count. V is TRBV5-1 and J is TRBJ2-7; no clear D gene. The CDR3 contains 15 residues. Per the germline V gene, CDR1 is SGHRS and CDR2 is YFSETQ. Deletions cut 0 bases from V and 7 bases from J, with 17 bases between. Written as DNA, the CDR3 is TGCGCCAGCAGCTTGGATCCTTCATCCTACGTTGAGCAGTACTTC. As protein: CASSLDPSSYVEQYF.

The gene calls are TRBV7-3 and TRBJ2-6, with D possibly called TRBD1 or TRBD2 (5 bases each). Germline assignment: CDR1 SGHTA and CDR2 FQGTGA. V lost 3 bases to trimming and J lost 1 base, with 16 bases between them. The CDR3 loop spans 18 amino acids. CDR3 loop: CASSLRDVPHSGANVLTF. CDR3 DNA: TGTGCCAGCAGCTTGAGGGACGTACCTCATTCTGGGGCCAACGTCCTGACTTTC.

The chain links TRBV7-9 to TRBJ1-1, with D hard to call. This CDR3 spans 12 amino acids. Germline CDR1 SEHNR, CDR2 FQNEAQ (reference sequence). With 3 bases removed from V and 5 bases from J, the gap between germline ends came to 7 bases. This CDR3 is CASSFPGTEAFF. In DNA form, the CDR3 reads TGTGCCAGCAGCTTCCCGGGGACTGAAGCTTTCTTT.

This clone was seen a few times. The CDR3 spells CASSLKRAYEQYF. CDR3 DNA: TGTGCCAGCAGCTTGAAACGGGCCTACGAGCAGTACTTC. This rearrangement joins TRBV5-5 to TRBJ2-7; D unclear. This CDR3 spans 13 amino acids. Trimming took 1 base from V and 2 from J, leaving 7 bases between them. Per germline, CDR1 SGHKS and CDR2 YYEKEE (reference sequence).

The chain links TRBV19 to TRBJ2-7, with 7 bases that match TRBD2. The CDR3 is 14 amino acids. Germline V lookup: CDR1 LNHDA, CDR2 SQIVND (reference sequence). V lost 10 bases, J lost 2 bases, and 11 bases stayed unmatched. The CDR3 DNA follows: TGTGCCACCCGATTGGGAGGGAGTACCTACGAGCAGTACTTC. Residues: CATRLGGSTYEQYF.

The CDR3 reads CASSQDVARASTDTQYF. As DNA, the CDR3 is TGCGCCAGCAGCCAAGATGTCGCGCGGGCTAGCACAGATACGCAGTATTTT. The V and J genes are TRBV4-3 and TRBJ2-3; D is possibly TRBD2 (5 bases). CDR3 length: 17 residues. Germline V lookup: CDR1 LGHNA, CDR2 YSLEER. Trimming removed 0 bases at V and 0 bases at J, with 13 bases between.

The V and J genes are TRBV11-2 and TRBJ1-4, with D unclear. Trimming removed 1 base at V and 8 bases at J, with 11 bases between. The CDR3 contains 14 residues. Germline lookup yields CDR1 SGHAT and CDR2 FQNNGV. The CDR3 DNA follows: TGTGCCAGCAGCTTAGCGGTGAACAGCGAAAAACTGTTTTTT. Residues: CASSLAVNSEKLFF.

The chain has TRBV14 and TRBJ1-1, with D possibly TRBD1 on 6 matching bases. Between the trimmed V and J ends, which lost 4 bases and 3 bases, there was a span of 21 bases. The CDR3 totals 17 residues. CDR1 and CDR2 from the germline V gene are SGHDN and FVKESK. CDR3 in DNA: TGTGCCAGCAGCCCCCGCGGGCAGGGGTCTAGTGACACTGAAGCTTTCTTT. Its protein is CASSPRGQGSSDTEAFF. Looking up the rest from reference TRBV14 and TRBJ1-1 gives the full variable domain: EAGVTQFPSHSVIEKGQTVTLRCDPISGHDNLYWYRRVMGKEIKFLLHFVKESKQDESGMPNNRFLAERTGGTYSTLKVQPAELEDSGVYFCASSPRGQGSSDTEAFFGQGTRLTVV.

The genes are TRBV12-5 and TRBJ1-5; 9 positions match TRBD1. This CDR3 spans 16 amino acids. Germline lookup yields CDR1 LGHNT and CDR2 FRNRAP. V lost 5 bases to trimming and J lost 6 bases; unmatched junction nucleotides: 11. DNA for the CDR3: TGTGCTAGTGGTCCCTGGGGACAGGGAAATAGTCAGCCCCAGCATTTT. Translation gives CASGPWGQGNSQPQHF.

This clone was counted only a few times. The V and J genes are TRBV10-3 and TRBJ1-5; D gene uncertain. Germline V gene sequence: CDR1 ENHRY, CDR2 SYGVKD. The CDR3 is made up of 13 amino acids. The ends were cut back, 2 bases at V and 4 bases at J, with 6 bases in the middle. For the CDR3, the DNA is TGTGCCATCAGTGAGATTGTAAATCAGCCCCAGCATTTT. Translated, it gives CAISEIVNQPQHF.

V and J are TRBV14 and TRBJ2-5; 12 nucleotides agree with TRBD2. V lost 4 bases, J lost 4 bases, and 13 bases stayed unmatched. The CDR3 has 18 residues. Germline loops: CDR1 SGHDN, CDR2 FVKESK. The CDR3 reads CASSPWTSGDPMGETQYF. The CDR3, as DNA: TGTGCCAGCAGCCCCTGGACTAGCGGGGACCCTATGGGAGAGACCCAGTACTTC. Together with reference TRBV14 and TRBJ2-5, the CDR3 gives the full variable domain: EAGVTQFPSHSVIEKGQTVTLRCDPISGHDNLYWYRRVMGKEIKFLLHFVKESKQDESGMPNNRFLAERTGGTYSTLKVQPAELEDSGVYFCASSPWTSGDPMGETQYFGPGTRLLVL.

V gene TRBV11-2 combines with J gene TRBJ2-1; tentative D call: TRBD2 (5 bases). Trimming removed 4 bases at V and 9 bases at J, with 16 bases between. The germline CDR1 and CDR2 sequences are SGHAT and FQNNGV. This CDR3 comprises 14 residues. CDR3 sequence reads: CASSSGEYGGEQFF. The CDR3 nucleotides read TGTGCCAGCAGCTCCGGGGAGTATGGAGGTGAGCAGTTCTTC.

This chain joins TRBV4-3 and TRBJ1-1, with D perhaps TRBD1 (6 bases). Trimming pared 0 bases from V and 7 bases from J, leaving 15 bases between. The CDR3 spans 15 residues. Germline assignment: CDR1 LGHNA and CDR2 YSLEER. CDR3 sequence reads: CASSQDLGQPFEAFF. As DNA, the CDR3 is TGCGCCAGCAGCCAAGACCTGGGACAACCATTTGAAGCTTTCTTT.

This chain links TRBV19 with TRBJ1-5; D possibly corresponds to TRBD1 (5 bases). Trimming took off 2 bases at V and 3 bases at J, with 8 bases between the two ends. Germline V CDR1 and CDR2: LNHDA, SQIVND (reference sequence). The CDR3 contains 14 residues. The CDR3 DNA follows: TGTGCCAGTAGTATACAGGGATTCAATCAGCCCCAGCATTTT. Its translation: CASSIQGFNQPQHF.

The chain is built from TRBV6-1 and TRBJ2-2; the match to TRBD1 covers 10 bases. Germline V gene sequence: CDR1 MNHNS, CDR2 SASEGT. This CDR3 region has 15 residues. Trimming removed 6 bases from V and 5 bases from J; junction bases left unmatched: 6. Written as DNA, the CDR3 is TGTGCCAGCAGGTCCGGGACAGGGGAGACCGGGGAGCTGTTTTTT. Translation: CASRSGTGETGELFF.

This chain connects TRBV7-8 to TRBJ2-6; 7 nucleotides match TRBD1. Germline V gene data show CDR1 as SGHVS and CDR2 as FQNEAQ. This CDR3 spans 19 amino acids. With V trimmed by 3 bases and J by 0 bases, 11 bases remained unmatched. Here the CDR3 reads CASSLPDRARDSGANVLTF. The CDR3 nucleotides are TGTGCCAGCAGCTTGCCCGACAGGGCAAGGGACTCTGGGGCCAACGTCCTGACTTTC.

The V and J genes are TRBV7-9 and TRBJ1-1; D is unclear. This CDR3 spans 13 amino acids. The germline V and J ends were trimmed by 5 bases and 3 bases, with 10 bases remaining between them. Looked up from germline, CDR1 is SEHNR and CDR2 is FQNEAQ (reference sequence). CDR3 nucleotide sequence: TGTGCCAGCAGCCTAAGGTCCGACACTGAAGCTTTCTTT. This translates into CASSLRSDTEAFF.

The rearrangement joins TRBV4-1 to TRBJ2-3; D is unresolved. Germline V gives CDR1 MGHRA, CDR2 YSYEKL. The CDR3 totals 15 residues. Trimming removed 1 base at V and 4 bases at J, with 12 bases between. The CDR3 spells CASSQGGQEPDTQYF. CDR3 nucleotides: TGCGCCAGCAGCCAAGGGGGTCAGGAACCAGATACGCAGTATTTT.